The T cell receptor beta chain described here comes from a study of blood T cell repertoires in COVID-19 (dated by TCRdb to 2018 to 2021). A note on the overall study: The collaborator samples originated in the United States, Italy and Spain and spanned the acute and convalescent phases of COVID-19. The material from the prospective study consisted of cDNA or gDNA derived from T cells, B-cell-depleted T cells, or PBMCs. Deeply sampled blood TCRbeta repertoires from subjects exposed to, actively infected with, or recovered from COVID-19 were included in the dataset. The repertoires were made available in a free public database intended to serve as a resource for research on the immune response to SARS-CoV-2. The samples were drawn from the first 160 participants of the ongoing ImmuneRACE study and from under 1,500 subjects provided by 6 global collaborators. Sample metadata almost always included a de-identified subject ID, COVID-19 status, age in years and sex. HLA class I and class II types, where available, came from metadata supplied by the sample provider rather than from assay-based typing.

Each collaborating institution followed its own protocols to collect whole blood in K2EDTA tubes. Collaborator samples were shipped for TCRbeta analysis as frozen whole blood, isolated PBMCs, or DNA extracted from either sample type. As regards this clone: Its antigen target is currently unknown. Per-base qualities were not stored, and no clone one base away is much larger.

Including the terminal cysteine and phenylalanine, the CDR3 comprises 14 residues. Only the CDR3 DNA is retained, 42 bases long and in frame from the first base. Trimming takes 8 bases from V and 4 bases from J, and the germline ends sit 17 bases apart. Per the germline V gene (reference sequence), LNHDA is the CDR1 and SQIVND is the CDR2. General findings and caveats noted by the study authors: Clinical and demographic metadata were provided uncurated, with the amount varying by source and participant.

The immunoSEQ Assay, a bias-controlled multiplex PCR, was used to amplify TCRbeta CDR3 regions from genomic DNA. The study's own analysis went as follows. The number of nucleated cells in each sample was estimated from the amplification of reference gene primers within the assay. To quantify the absolute abundance of each unique TCRbeta CDR3 rearrangement, sequence reads were collapsed and filtered. For each sample, productive Simpson clonality was calculated as the square root of Simpson's diversity index across productive rearrangements. TCRdb mirrors the immuneACCESS table, restricted to in-frame sequences. Some clones are absent from its copies; in checked studies, under half trace to an unresolved V gene, and the reason for the others is unknown. V and J calls plus clone size are reproduced from that table; the DNA served to infer D and trimming. A total of tens of thousands of clones appear in this sample, about 79% of them only once. The ten largest clones represent around 25% of the sample.

The sequenced sample was peripheral blood. The receptor was derived from a man aged 55 to 70 with acute or convalescent COVID-19. Rearrangement joined TRBV19 to TRBJ1-2; the D segment cannot be called with confidence. The CDR3 protein is CASFADSRSYGYTF. The nucleotide sequence is given as TGTGCCAGTTTTGCTGATTCGAGATCCTATGGCTACACCTTC.